This T cell receptor beta chain was recovered during a study of immune evolution from preneoplasia to lung adenocarcinoma. Profiled with immunoSEQ multiplex PCR; TCRdb holds only in-frame clones, not every one. This table holds some 5,000 clones, roughly 73% found once. Between about 2013 and 2018, patients underwent resection in Japan or China. The germline gives CDR1 MRHNA, CDR2 SNTAGT. The CDR3 consists of 16 residues. V lost 0 bases and J lost 3; bases outside the gene matches: 4. Sequenced: FFPE minimally invasive lung adenocarcinoma tissue. V usage is TRBV6-4 and J usage is TRBJ2-2, with TRBD2 matching 7 bases. This TCR came from a person aged 55-80 years with lung adenocarcinoma. CDR3 protein: CASSDSAGADTGELFF. Here the CDR3 DNA reads TGTGCCAGCAGTGACTCGGCGGGAGCCGACACCGGGGAGCTGTTTTTT.